The 27 T cell receptor beta chains below all came from one sample that was sequenced in a study of T cells in Graves' hyperthyroidism and ophthalmopathy. RNA transcripts were the template for amplifying TCR beta CDR3 regions. HTBI primers were employed in a first-round RT-PCR of the TCR CDR3. Each CDR3 protein gets one entry after TCRdb re-called the multiplex PCR reads with MiXCR. The top ten clones hold about 18% of a sample with 300,000 to 450,000 distinct CDR3 sequences, around 13% of them seen once. What was sequenced was blood. The receptors shown here come from a woman in her 30s with Graves' ophthalmopathy.

This clonotype was found a few times. The chain links TRBV15 to TRBJ2-7, with D possibly TRBD2 on 6 matching bases. The germline V gene has CDR1 LNHNV and CDR2 YYDKDF (reference sequence). The CDR3 extends over 14 amino acids. V lost 0 bases and J 6 bases, leaving 12 bases between the germline ends. CDR3 residues: CATSREGVAAEQYF. The DNA of the CDR3 is TGTGCCACCAGCAGAGAGGGTGTAGCGGCCGAGCAGTACTTC.

In this sample, this clonotype turned up many times. The gene calls are TRBV6-5 and TRBJ2-5; 7 nucleotides line up with TRBD1. This CDR3 spans 15 amino acids. CDR1 and CDR2 (germline): MNHEY, SVGAGI. The J segment lost 2 bases and the V segment lost 2 bases, leaving 5 bases of the junction unmatched. For the CDR3, the DNA is TGTGCCAGCAGTTACACAGGGACAGCTCAAGAGACCCAGTACTTC. Its protein product is CASSYTGTAQETQYF.

This clonotype was detected ten times or more. This sequence joins TRBV11-2 and TRBJ2-1; 8 bases are shared with TRBD2. CDR3 size: 15 residues. The trim removed 1 base at V and 7 bases at J, leaving 6 bases unmatched. The germline V gene has CDR1 SGHAT and CDR2 FQNNGV. In DNA, the CDR3 is TGTGCCAGCAGCTTAGCGGGGGGGCGGGTGAATGAGCAGTTCTTC. This codes for CASSLAGGRVNEQFF.

This clonotype has a handful of counts. This may stem from a read error, because a much larger clone lies one nucleotide away. The V gene is TRBV11-3, the J gene TRBJ2-3; D is unclear. The end of the DNA fits TRBJ1-5 better, so the J call may be wrong. Per germline, CDR1 SGHNT and CDR2 YENEEA. This CDR3 has 14 residues. Written as DNA, the CDR3 is TGTGCCAGCAGCTTAAGTAGAGCGGGAGATACGCAGCATTTT. Translation gives CASSLSRAGDTQHF.

This clonotype was counted ten times or more. The CDR3 loop is CASSRQGVHLAAFF. CDR3 bases: TGTGCCAGCAGTCGACAGGGGGTTCACCTGGCGGCTTTCTTT. The J gene is TRBJ1-1, the V gene TRBV6-1; 9 nucleotides agree with TRBD1. V shed 5 bases and J 11 bases; nucleotides not matched to a gene: 12. This CDR3 has 14 residues. Germline CDR1 reads MNHNS; CDR2 reads SASEGT.

To note about this clonotype: A much larger clone lies one base from this, so it may be a read error. The V and J genes are TRBV7-2 and TRBJ2-7, with D maybe TRBD1 (6 bases). The CDR3 is 15 amino acids. Germline V gene data show CDR1 as SGHTA and CDR2 as FQGNSA. The CDR3 DNA reads TGTGCCAGCAGCAGAACGGGCACAGGGCCAGACGAGCCGTACTTC. Protein sequence: CASSRTGTGPDEPYF.

This clonotype was recorded at least ten times. The V and J genes are TRBV15 and TRBJ2-3; D is perhaps TRBD2 (6 bases). Germline CDR1 LNHNV, CDR2 YYDKDF (reference sequence). The CDR3 is 17 amino acids. The V end was cut by 5 bases, the J end by 0 bases, with 18 bases between. The CDR3 sequence is CATSGDSSALSTDTQYF. DNA of the CDR3: TGTGCCACCAGCGGGGATTCTAGCGCCTTGAGCACAGATACGCAGTATTTT.

The gene calls are TRBV9 and TRBJ1-1, with D perhaps matching TRBD1 (5 bases). CDR3 length: 14 residues. V lost 4 bases and J lost 6, with 16 bases in between. The germline CDR1 and CDR2 sequences are SGDLS and YYNGEE. The CDR3 reads CASSRGSGPAEAFF. CDR3 DNA: TGTGCCAGCAGCAGAGGTTCAGGGCCCGCTGAAGCTTTCTTT.

Many counts were recorded for this clonotype. The chain recombines TRBV28 with TRBJ1-4; 8 nucleotides align to TRBD1. Unmatched junction bases numbered 5, after V lost 2 bases and J lost 9 bases. The CDR3 is made up of 14 amino acids. In germline, CDR1 is MDHEN, CDR2 SYDVKM. The CDR3 region has the DNA TGTGCCAGCAGTTTAAGCGGACAGGGTCAAAAACTGTTTTTT. Translation gives CASSLSGQGQKLFF.

As to this clonotype: The junction departs from the called germline gene at one end, perhaps through a read error. V is TRBV6-1 and J is TRBJ1-5, with unresolved D. CDR3 length equals 15 residues. Germline V gene sequence: CDR1 MNHNS, CDR2 SASEGT. This CDR3 reads CAGSEEGYSNQPQHF. The CDR3 DNA sequence: TGTGCCGGCAGTGAAGAAGGGTATAGCAATCAGCCCCAGCATTTT.

This clonotype was seen a few times. The chain is built from TRBV12-5 and TRBJ2-2, with 7 bases matching TRBD1. V was clipped by 6 bases and J by 6 bases; unmatched bases: 13. The CDR3 is 16 amino acids. In germline, CDR1 is LGHNT, CDR2 FRNRAP. CDR3 DNA: TGTGCTAGTGGCCTCCCGACAGGGAAATTCTCCGGGGAGCTGTTTTTT. Translating gives CASGLPTGKFSGELFF.

The sample holds many counts of this clonotype. The chain recombines TRBV3-1 with TRBJ2-7; 8 bases are a match to TRBD1. Per the germline V gene, CDR1 is LGHDT and CDR2 is YNNKEL (reference sequence). This CDR3 comprises 17 residues. The ends lost 3 bases at V and 3 bases at J; junction bases unmatched: 13. As DNA, the CDR3 is TGTGCCAGCAGCCAGCGGGTGGGAGCCGGGACAGGCTACGAGCAGTACTTC. It yields the protein CASSQRVGAGTGYEQYF.

The chain is built from TRBV6-5 and TRBJ2-7; 7 bases are shared with TRBD1. The V segment lost 0 bases and the J segment 0 bases; nucleotides outside the gene matches: 2. The CDR3 has 15 amino acids. CDR1 MNHEY and CDR2 SVGAGI come from the germline V gene. The CDR3 is CASSYSGDSSYEQYF. Here the CDR3 DNA reads TGTGCCAGCAGTTACTCTGGGGACAGCTCCTACGAGCAGTACTTC.

This clonotype was counted many times. The chain carries TRBV28 and TRBJ2-7; 9 bases are shared with TRBD2. This CDR3 has 14 amino acids. Germline CDR1 and CDR2: MDHEN and SYDVKM. V was pared by 6 bases and J by 4 bases, with 7 bases of the junction left unmatched. CDR3 bases: TGTGCCAGCAGGCGGGGGGGCGAATCTTACGAGCAGTACTTC. Amino acid sequence: CASRRGGESYEQYF. Looking up the rest from reference TRBV28 and TRBJ2-7 gives the full variable domain: DVKVTQSSRYLVKRTGEKVFLECVQDMDHENMFWYRQDPGLGLRLIYFSYDVKMKEKGDIPEGYSVSREKKERFSLILESASTNQTSMYLCASRRGGESYEQYFGPGTRLTVT.

Here the CDR3 reads CASSPPPTGRLSYEQYF. CDR3 nucleotides: TGTGCCAGCAGTCCCCCCCCGACAGGGCGCCTCTCCTACGAGCAGTACTTC. The V and J genes are TRBV28 and TRBJ2-7, with 7 positions matching TRBD1. CDR1 MDHEN and CDR2 SYDVKM come from the germline V gene. Trimming at V came to 5 bases and at J to 0 bases, leaving 13 bases not matched to a gene. The CDR3 consists of 17 residues.

This clonotype has at least ten counts. The J gene is TRBJ2-7, the V gene TRBV5-1, with 9 bases that match TRBD2. The CDR3 has 14 residues. V lost 0 bases, J lost 5 bases, and 3 bases stayed unmatched. Germline CDR1 is SGHRS and CDR2 is YFSETQ. The DNA for the CDR3 is TGCGCCAGCAGCTTGGGTAGCGGGGGCCACGAGCAGTACTTC. Protein: CASSLGSGGHEQYF.

This clonotype was counted ten times or more. The J gene is TRBJ1-3, the V gene TRBV11-2; 10 bases fit TRBD1. The CDR3 totals 18 residues. CDR1 and CDR2 (germline): SGHAT, FQNNGV. The V segment lost 5 bases and the J segment 0 bases; nucleotides outside the gene matches: 10. CDR3 sequence: CASSAHPGQGSSGNTIYF. The CDR3 DNA sequence: TGTGCCAGCAGCGCACATCCGGGACAGGGGAGCTCTGGAAACACCATATATTTT. The full variable domain, rest sourced from reference TRBV11-2 and TRBJ1-3, is EAGVAQSPRYKIIEKRQSVAFWCNPISGHATLYWYQQILGQGPKLLIQFQNNGVVDDSQLPKDRFSAERLKGVDSTLKIQPAKLEDSAVYLCASSAHPGQGSSGNTIYFGEGSWLTVV.

This clonotype was counted at least ten times. V usage is TRBV6-5 and J usage is TRBJ1-2; D unclear. V lost 5 bases and J 4 bases, leaving 14 bases between the germline ends. The CDR3 is 14 amino acids. Germline V gene data show CDR1 as MNHEY and CDR2 as SVGAGI. DNA for the CDR3: TGTGCCAGCAGTACTCGGACCGATGTCTATGGCTACACCTTC. Translation gives CASSTRTDVYGYTF.

The chain has TRBV5-6 and TRBJ2-7; D not resolved. Germline CDR1 reads SGHDT; CDR2 reads YYEEEE. The CDR3 contains 12 residues. Trimming stripped 4 bases from V and 3 bases from J, with 8 bases between. The CDR3 reads CASSALRYEQYF. The CDR3 DNA is TGTGCCAGCAGCGCACTACGCTACGAGCAGTACTTC.

This clonotype was seen many times. The V and J genes are TRBV20-1 and TRBJ2-1; 12 nucleotides align to TRBD2. V dropped 0 bases and J dropped 0; count of bases not matched to a gene: 9. CDR1 is DFQATT, CDR2 SNEGSKA, per germline (reference sequence). The CDR3 has 19 residues. This CDR3 reads CSARDRASGGVSSYNEQFF. CDR3 coding DNA: TGCAGTGCTAGAGATCGCGCTAGCGGGGGGGTAAGCTCCTACAATGAGCAGTTCTTC.

Many counts were recorded for this clonotype. The chain carries TRBV6-1 and TRBJ1-2; D not resolved. V was pared by 4 bases and J by 4 bases, with 10 bases between. Germline CDR1 reads MNHNS; CDR2 reads SASEGT. The CDR3 consists of 13 residues. The CDR3 DNA reads TGTGCCAGCAGTGTGGCCCCGTCCTATGGCTACACCTTC. It codes for CASSVAPSYGYTF.

On this clonotype itself: One junction end does not reproduce the germline sequence, and a read error may be involved. The V and J genes are TRBV11-2 and TRBJ1-6; 9 positions match TRBD1. Germline values: CDR1 SGHAT, CDR2 FQNNGV. The CDR3 spans 18 residues. The CDR3 is CASSQGQGGPANNSPLHF. Written as DNA, the CDR3 is TGCGCCAGCAGCCAGGGACAGGGCGGTCCGGCGAATAATTCACCCCTCCACTTT.

This clonotype was seen at least ten times. The chain couples TRBV4-1 to TRBJ2-1; a possible D gene is TRBD2 (6 bases). The CDR3 covers 13 residues. V was shortened by 4 bases and J by 6 bases, with 10 bases between the two germline ends. Germline V CDR1 and CDR2: MGHRA, YSYEKL. CDR3: CASSRTTGNEQFF. The CDR3 coding sequence is TGCGCCAGCAGCCGGACTACAGGCAATGAGCAGTTCTTC.

This clonotype was picked up many times. The chain couples TRBV7-9 to TRBJ1-1; D is ambiguous. Germline CDR1 SEHNR, CDR2 FQNEAQ (reference sequence). V lost 5 bases, J lost 5 bases, and 12 bases lay in between. The CDR3 length is 13 residues. The CDR3 bases are TGTGCCAGCAGCCCCGGCGTGGGTACTGAAGCTTTCTTT. Protein sequence: CASSPGVGTEAFF.

This clonotype was picked up many times. This rearrangement joins TRBV7-9 to TRBJ1-2; TRBD1 matches 7 bases. J was trimmed by 0 bases and V by 5 bases; bases with no gene match: 6. The CDR3 sequence is 15 residues long. Germline V CDR1 and CDR2: SEHNR, FQNEAQ (reference sequence). Written as DNA, the CDR3 is TGTGCCAGCAGCCCGAGACAGGGTGCTAACTATGGCTACACCTTC. Translating it yields CASSPRQGANYGYTF. Looking up the rest from reference TRBV7-9 and TRBJ1-2 gives the full variable domain: DTGVSQNPRHKITKRGQNVTFRCDPISEHNRLYWYRQTLGQGPEFLTYFQNEAQLEKSRLLSDRFSAERPKGSFSTLEIQRTEQGDSAMYLCASSPRQGANYGYTFGSGTRLTVV.

The chain couples TRBV19 to TRBJ2-2; D is unresolved. Germline V gene data show CDR1 as LNHDA and CDR2 as SQIVND (reference sequence). This CDR3 has 10 residues. Deletions cut 7 bases from V and 6 bases from J, with 3 bases between. CDR3 region: CASKAGELFF. The CDR3 DNA reads TGTGCCAGTAAGGCCGGGGAGCTGTTTTTT.

This clonotype appeared a few times. V usage is TRBV19 and J usage is TRBJ2-1, with D perhaps being TRBD1 or TRBD2 (6 bases each). The CDR3 length is 14 residues. V gave up 4 bases and J gave up 0 bases, with 7 bases separating them. Germline V gene sequence: CDR1 LNHDA, CDR2 SQIVND (reference sequence). CDR3 amino acids: CASSKGGSYNEQFF. CDR3 coding DNA: TGTGCCAGTAGTAAGGGGGGCTCCTACAATGAGCAGTTCTTC. Full variable domain (outside the CDR3, taken from reference TRBV19 and TRBJ2-1): DGGITQSPKYLFRKEGQNVTLSCEQNLNHDAMYWYRQDPGQGLRLIYYSQIVNDFQKGDIAEGYSVSREKKESFPLTVTSAQKNPTAFYLCASSKGGSYNEQFFGPGTRLTVL.